The rows below give T cell receptor beta chains drawn from one sample of a study of blood T cell repertoires in COVID-19. Method: immunoSEQ multiplex PCR; TCRdb's copy keeps in-frame clones and lacks some. The sample comprises roughly 500,000 clones, about 88% of which are singletons, and 0.9% rests with the top ten. The sample consisted of peripheral blood. The receptors were gathered from a man aged 18 to 29 with COVID-19, enrolled during active disease. Each CDR3 is given with its conserved first and last residue. The D gene is left open where the match is weak. Size is omitted from some rows. Given values are once, few, many or a class for expanded clones.

>TRBJ1-4|TRBV19|NA|NA
TGTGCCAGTAGTATAGATCGGGGAGGAGGAAAACTGTTTTTT
CASSIDRGGGKLFF
>TRBJ1-2|TRBV6-1|few|NA
TGTGCCAGCAGTGAAGCCGGGACAAGGGACTATGGCTACACCTTC
CASSEAGTRDYGYTF
>TRBJ2-3|TRBV18|NA|TRBD1
TGTGCCAGCTCTCCCACAGGGGGAAACACAGATACGCAGTATTTT
CASSPTGGNTDTQYF
>TRBJ2-7|TRBV3-1/TRBV3-2|NA|TRBD1
TGTGCCAGCAGCCAAACCGACAGGGGCCACGAGCAGTACTTC
CASSQTDRGHEQYF
>TRBJ2-7|TRBV7-8|NA|TRBD2
TGTGCCAGCAGCAGAGCTAGCGGGGGGACGGAGCAGTACTTC
CASSRASGGTEQYF
>TRBJ2-1|TRBV7-3|NA|NA
TGTGCCAGCAGCCCCCAAAGGTCGGGCAATGAGCAGTTCTTC
CASSPQRSGNEQFF
>TRBJ1-2|TRBV2|NA|TRBD1
TGTGCCAGCGCGGGGACAGGGGTAGGCTATGGCTACACCTTC
CASAGTGVGYGYTF
>TRBJ1-1|TRBV5-4|NA|TRBD1
TGTGCCAGCAGCTCCCGGGACAGGAACACTGAAGCTTTCTTT
CASSSRDRNTEAFF
>TRBJ1-3|TRBV27|NA|NA
TGTGCCAGCAGTTTCCTGGAAGGGGGAAGGCTTGGAAACACCATATATTTT
CASSFLEGGRLGNTIYF
>TRBJ2-2|TRBV2|NA|TRBD1
TGTGCCAGCAGGACAGGGGGCTTCACCGGGGAGCTGTTTTTT
CASRTGGFTGELFF
>TRBJ2-1|TRBV18|NA|NA
TGTGCCAGCTCACGCCTAGAACATGGTGAGCAGTTCTTC
CASSRLEHGEQFF
>TRBJ2-3|TRBV2|NA|NA
TGTGCCAGCAGTGTTACGATCCGGGGGGCCACAGATACGCAGTATTTT
CASSVTIRGATDTQYF
>TRBJ2-1|TRBV24-1|NA|TRBD2
TGTGCCGATGGACTAGCGCCCAATGAGCAGTTCTTC
CADGLAPNEQFF
>TRBJ2-3|TRBV5-1|NA|NA
TGCGCCAGCAGCTCCGAGGACAGCCGAGGAAGTACGCAGTATTTT
CASSSEDSRGSTQYF
>TRBJ2-3|TRBV2|NA|TRBD2
TGTGCCAGCAGTGAAGCCACCGGGACTAGCGAAGATACGCAGTATTTT
CASSEATGTSEDTQYF
>TRBJ2-5|TRBV24-1|NA|TRBD2
TGTGCCACCAGCGCCTTGTGGGAGGGGCTGGAGACCCAGTACTTC
CATSALWEGLETQYF
>TRBJ2-3|TRBV9|NA|TRBD2
TGTGCCAGCGGGGTAGCGGGACTTTTCACAGATACGCAGTATTTT
CASGVAGLFTDTQYF
>TRBJ2-5|TRBV9|NA|NA
TGTGCCAGCAGCGTAGATAGGGGAGAGACCCAGTACTTC
CASSVDRGETQYF
>TRBJ2-5|TRBV3-1/TRBV3-2|NA|NA
TGTGCCAGCAGCCAAGATCCTCGGACCCAGTACTTC
CASSQDPRTQYF
>TRBJ2-6|TRBV7-2|NA|NA
TGTGCCAGCAGCTTCTCCCCTATTCGGGTGGGGGCCAACGTCCTGACTTTC
CASSFSPIRVGANVLTF
>TRBJ1-2|TRBV3-1/TRBV3-2|NA|NA
TGTGCCAGCAGCCAATCGGTTGACTATGGCTACACCTTC
CASSQSVDYGYTF
>TRBJ2-7|TRBV6-5|NA|NA
TGTGCCAGCAGTTCAGTGGACAGTACTCTCTACGAGCAGTACTTC
CASSSVDSTLYEQYF
>TRBJ2-1|TRBV6-4|NA|TRBD2
TGTGCCAGCCGGAGGACTAGCGGGAGCAATGAGCAGTTCTTC
CASRRTSGSNEQFF
>TRBJ2-3|TRBV5-4|NA|TRBD2
TGTGCCAGCAGCTTGGTGTCTAGCGGCCGCACAGATACGCAGTATTTT
CASSLVSSGRTDTQYF
>TRBJ2-4|TRBV4-2|few|NA
TGTGCCAGCAGCCAACCAGCAGGGGTGGAAAACATTCAGTACTTC
CASSQPAGVENIQYF
>TRBJ1-1|TRBV30|NA|NA
TGTGCCTGGAGTCCAGGGGTGGGCACTGAAGCTTTCTTT
CAWSPGVGTEAFF
>TRBJ1-1|TRBV9|NA|TRBD1
TGTGCCAGCAGCGTAGTAACGGCAGGGGGCGAAGCTTTCTTT
CASSVVTAGGEAFF
>TRBJ2-7|TRBV28|NA|TRBD2
TGTGCCAGCCGCCGGACTAGCGGGAGGACCTACGAGCAGTACTTC
CASRRTSGRTYEQYF
>TRBJ2-7|TRBV29-1|NA|NA
TGCAGCCTCAAGCGAAAATCCTCCTACGAGCAGTACTTC
CSLKRKSSYEQYF
>TRBJ2-3|TRBV6-4|NA|TRBD2
TGTGCCAGCAGTAGGACTAGCGGCTCCAGGGTGGATACGCAGTATTTT
CASSRTSGSRVDTQYF
>TRBJ2-2|TRBV19|NA|TRBD2
TGTGCCTCAAAGGGACTAGCGGGTGCGAACACCGGGGAGCTGTTTTTT
CASKGLAGANTGELFF
>TRBJ1-4|TRBV11-2|once|TRBD1
TGTGCCAGCAGCATCCCGACAGGGGAAGGTGAAAAACTGTTTTTT
CASSIPTGEGEKLFF
>TRBJ1-5|TRBV6-5|NA|NA
TGTGCCAGCAAGACAACCGGGGGTGGCAATCAGCCCCAGCATTTT
CASKTTGGGNQPQHF
>TRBJ2-2|TRBV20-1|NA|TRBD2
TGCAGTGCTAGTTCGGCGGGAGGGCCCGGCGGGGAGCTGTTTTTT
CSASSAGGPGGELFF
>TRBJ1-3|TRBV2|NA|NA
TGTGCCAGCGACATCGTGGACACCATATATTTT
CASDIVDTIYF
>TRBJ2-2|TRBV19|NA|NA
TGTGCCAGTAGTATAACGGTCGGGATCACCGGGGAGCTGTTTTTT
CASSITVGITGELFF
>TRBJ2-1|TRBV2|NA|NA
TGTGCCAGTGGCAACAATGAGCAGTTCTTC
CASGNNEQFF
>TRBJ1-1|TRBV11-2|once|TRBD1
TGTGCCAGCAGCCAGGCACCTGGGACAGGGAAGAACACTGAAGCTTTCTTT
CASSQAPGTGKNTEAFF
>TRBJ2-1|TRBV5-1|once|TRBD2
TGCGCCAGCAGCTCCCGCCCGGGGGGGCTCGGCTCCTACAATGAGCAGTTCTTC
CASSSRPGGLGSYNEQFF
>TRBJ1-3|TRBV3-1/TRBV3-2|NA|NA
TGTGCCAGCAGCCAAGTTGCGTCCAACTCTGGAAACACCATATATTTT
CASSQVASNSGNTIYF
>TRBJ2-5|TRBV4-2|once|TRBD2
TGTGCCAGCGGGGGGACTAGCGAGCAGACCCAGTACTTC
CASGGTSEQTQYF
>TRBJ2-2|TRBV5-1|NA|NA
TGCGCCAGCAGCGAGGGCGGGGTGAACACCGGGGAGCTGTTTTTT
CASSEGGVNTGELFF